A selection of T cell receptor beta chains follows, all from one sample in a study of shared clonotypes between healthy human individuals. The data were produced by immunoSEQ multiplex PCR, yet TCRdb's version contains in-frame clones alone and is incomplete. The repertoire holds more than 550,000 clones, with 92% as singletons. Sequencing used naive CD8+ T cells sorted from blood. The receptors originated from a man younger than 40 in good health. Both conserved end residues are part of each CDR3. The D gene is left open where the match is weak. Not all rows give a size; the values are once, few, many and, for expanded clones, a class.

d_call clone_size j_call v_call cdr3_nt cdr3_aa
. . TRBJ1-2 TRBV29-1 TGCAGCGTTGGGCGTCTGGGCGGAGAGTATGGCTACACCTTC CSVGRLGGEYGYTF
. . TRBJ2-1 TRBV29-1 TGCAGCGTTGACGGGACATATTACAATGAGCAGTTCTTC CSVDGTYYNEQFF
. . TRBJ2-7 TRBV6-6 TGTGCCAGCAAGTTAGACGAGCAGTACTTC CASKLDEQYF
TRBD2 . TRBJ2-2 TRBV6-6 TGTGCCAGCAGCCCCCCCGGCGGGAGTTTCACCGGGGAGCTGTTTTTT CASSPPGGSFTGELFF
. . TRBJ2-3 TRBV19 TGTGCCAGTAGTATATTCGTCAGCGCCTACACAGATACGCAGTATTTT CASSIFVSAYTDTQYF
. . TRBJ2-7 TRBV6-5 TGTGCCAGCACCACACAGAGGGCCTCCTACGAGCAGTACTTC CASTTQRASYEQYF
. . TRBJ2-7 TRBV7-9 TGTGCCAGCAGCTTAGGGGGCCTTATCCCTTACGAGCAGTACTTC CASSLGGLIPYEQYF
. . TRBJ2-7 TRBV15 TGTGCCACCAGCGGGATCTTGGACAGAACCTACGAGCAGTACTTC CATSGILDRTYEQYF
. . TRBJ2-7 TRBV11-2 TGTGCCAGCAGCTTAGTCTATAACAGATACTACGAGCAGTACTTC CASSLVYNRYYEQYF
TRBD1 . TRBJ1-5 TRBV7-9 TGTGCCAGCAGCTTAGCCGGGACAGGGGCTCAGCCCCAGCATTTT CASSLAGTGAQPQHF
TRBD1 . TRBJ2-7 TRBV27 TGTGCCAGCAGTTTGGCACAGGGGGTGGGCTACGAGCAGTACTTC CASSLAQGVGYEQYF
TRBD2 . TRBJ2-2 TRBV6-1 TGTGCCAGCAGTGAAGCGGGACTAGCGGGAGGAACCGGGGAGCTGTTTTTT CASSEAGLAGGTGELFF
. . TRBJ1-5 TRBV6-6 TGTGCCAGCAGTTACTCGAAAATTCGGAATCAGCCCCAGCATTTT CASSYSKIRNQPQHF
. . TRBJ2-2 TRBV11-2 TGTGCCAGCAGCTACCAACTAGGTCGGAACACCGGGGAGCTGTTTTTT CASSYQLGRNTGELFF
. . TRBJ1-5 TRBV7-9 TGTGCCAGCAGCCCTTCAGTCGGTCAGCCCCAGCATTTT CASSPSVGQPQHF
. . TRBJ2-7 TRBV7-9 TGTGCCAGCAGCTTAGGGAGGGGAGAGCAGTACTTC CASSLGRGEQYF
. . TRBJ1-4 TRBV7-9 TGTGCCAGCAGCTATCCGGGAAACGCCAATGAAAAACTGTTTTTT CASSYPGNANEKLFF
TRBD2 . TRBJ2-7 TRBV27 TGTGCCAGCAGTTACTCGACGGGGGGCTACGAGCAGTACTTC CASSYSTGGYEQYF
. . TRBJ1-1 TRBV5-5 TGTGCCAGCAGTCCCGACATTTCTCCTGAAGCTTTCTTT CASSPDISPEAFF
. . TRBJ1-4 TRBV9 TGTGCCAGCAGCGTAGGTGTCGATCCAACTAATGAAAAACTGTTTTTT CASSVGVDPTNEKLFF
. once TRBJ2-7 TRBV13 TGTGCCAGCAGCTCCGGGCCAGTGGGAACCCCCGGGCGCTACGAGCAGTACTTC CASSSGPVGTPGRYEQYF
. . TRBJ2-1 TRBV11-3 TGTGCCAGCAGCTTAGATCGAGGAGACGGTTATAACAATGAGCAGTTCTTC CASSLDRGDGYNNEQFF
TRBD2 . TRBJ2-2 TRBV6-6 TGTGCCAGCAGTTACTCCCGGGAGGGGGACGGGGAGCTGTTTTTT CASSYSREGDGELFF
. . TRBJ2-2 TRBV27 TGTGCCAGCGAGGATTCGAACACCGGGGAGCTGTTTTTT CASEDSNTGELFF
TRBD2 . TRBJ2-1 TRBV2 TGTGCCAGCAGTGAATTGGGGGGAGCGGGATACAATGAGCAGTTCTTC CASSELGGAGYNEQFF
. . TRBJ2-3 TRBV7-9 TGTGCCAGCAGGGATCCTAATAGTTTTGAAGATACGCAGTATTTT CASRDPNSFEDTQYF
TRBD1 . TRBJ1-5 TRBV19 TGTGCCAGTAGAACAGGGGGAGGTGAGCCCCAGCATTTT CASRTGGGEPQHF
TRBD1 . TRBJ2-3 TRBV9 TGTGCCAGCAGCGTAGACAGGGACAGGGCCGCAGGAGATACGCAGTATTTT CASSVDRDRAAGDTQYF
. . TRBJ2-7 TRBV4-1 TGCGCCAGCAGCCAGAAGGAGGGCCCCAGCTACGAGCAGTACTTC CASSQKEGPSYEQYF
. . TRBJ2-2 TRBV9 TGTGCCAGCAGCGTAGTGGCAGGGGATGACACCGGGGAGCTGTTTTTT CASSVVAGDDTGELFF
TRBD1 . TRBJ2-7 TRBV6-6 TGTGCCAGTCTTTCCCGGGACAGCCAATACGAGCAGTACTTC CASLSRDSQYEQYF
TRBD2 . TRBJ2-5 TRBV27 TGTGCCAGCAGTAGGAAGACTAGCTTGGAGACCCAGTACTTC CASSRKTSLETQYF
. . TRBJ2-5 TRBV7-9 TGTGCCAGCAGGAACCGGGACCTCGGACTTCAAGAGACCCAGTACTTC CASRNRDLGLQETQYF
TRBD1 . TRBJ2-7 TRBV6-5 TGTGCCAGCAGTACCAGACAGGGAACCTACGAGCAGTACTTC CASSTRQGTYEQYF
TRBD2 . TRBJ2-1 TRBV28 TGTGCCAGCAGTTTTGGATTAGCGGGACCCCCAGTTGAGCAGTTCTTC CASSFGLAGPPVEQFF
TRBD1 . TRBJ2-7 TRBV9 TGTGCCAGCAGCGTTTCTGGCGCGGGACAGGGGTATGAGCAGTACTTC CASSVSGAGQGYEQYF
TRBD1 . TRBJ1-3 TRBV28 TGTGCCAGCAGTTTCCAGACGGGACAGGCGATCTCTGGAAACACCATATATTTT CASSFQTGQAISGNTIYF
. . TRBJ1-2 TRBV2 TGTGCCAGCAGTTCCCAACAGGGAATCGGAGGCTACACCTTC CASSSQQGIGGYTF
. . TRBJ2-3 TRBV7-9 TGTGCCAGCAGCCTCGGCACAGATACGCAGTATTTT CASSLGTDTQYF
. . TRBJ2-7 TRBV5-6 TGTGCCAGCAGCGAAAGCGCCCGCTACGAGCAGTACTTC CASSESARYEQYF
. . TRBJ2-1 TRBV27 TGTGCCAGCAGTTGGGGGCCTTACAATGAGCAGTTCTTC CASSWGPYNEQFF
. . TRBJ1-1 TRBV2 TGTGCCACCCCCCCCGGGATGAACACTGAAGCTTTCTTT CATPPGMNTEAFF
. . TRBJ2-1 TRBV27 TGTGCCAGCAGTTTACCCACCTTTCAAGGGTCCAATGAGCAGTTCTTC CASSLPTFQGSNEQFF
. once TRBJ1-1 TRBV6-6 TGTGCCAGCAGCCTCCCGGGTGACACTGAAGCTTTCTTT CASSLPGDTEAFF
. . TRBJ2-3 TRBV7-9 TGTGCCAGCAGCTTAGCTGGGACCACAGATACGCAGTATTTT CASSLAGTTDTQYF
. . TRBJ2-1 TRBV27 TGTGCCAGCAGTTTACCGGGTCTAGCTTTCACCCAGTTCTTC CASSLPGLAFTQFF
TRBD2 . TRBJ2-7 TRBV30 TGTGCCTGGAGCGCGGGGGCCTACGAGCAGTACTTC CAWSAGAYEQYF
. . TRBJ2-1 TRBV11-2 TGTGCCAGCAGCCTGTGGACAAGCGGGAATGAGCAGTTCTTC CASSLWTSGNEQFF
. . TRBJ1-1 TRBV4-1 TGCGCCAGCAGCCCCCCCCTTAGGAGCACTGAAGCTTTCTTT CASSPPLRSTEAFF
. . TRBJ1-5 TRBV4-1 TGCGCCAGCAGCCCCGAGGCTTATAGCAATCAGCCCCAGCATTTT CASSPEAYSNQPQHF
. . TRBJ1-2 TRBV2 TGTGCCAGCAGTGGGATTCTTGGGTCCGATGGCTACACCTTC CASSGILGSDGYTF
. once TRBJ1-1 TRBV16 TGTGCCAGCAGCCAGATGGGGTTGGTGAACACTGAAGCTTTCTTT CASSQMGLVNTEAFF